This T cell receptor (beta chain) stems from a study of OX40 agonist ivuxolimab in advanced cancers. Study details: People who had prior anti-PD-1, anti-PD-L1 or anti-CTLA-4 therapy could take part, and under 45% had some.

Samples of blood were obtained at baseline, on cycle 4 day 1, and on cycle 7 day 1. Germline assignment: CDR1 SGDLS and CDR2 YYNGEE. V was pared by 2 bases and J by 2 bases, with 2 bases of the junction left unmatched. There are 15 residues in the CDR3. Method: immunoSEQ multiplex PCR; TCRdb's copy keeps in-frame clones and lacks some. The sample carries approximately 50,000 clones, 80% recorded once. The sequencing here drew on CD4+ or CD8+ T cells sorted from blood, taken in a trial of the OX40 agonist ivuxolimab. This receptor was obtained from an adult with an advanced solid tumor such as melanoma, head and neck, liver or kidney cancer. The rearrangement joins TRBV9 to TRBJ2-3, with TRBD2 identical over 10 bases. The CDR3 bases are TGTGCCAGCAGCGTCGGGACTAGCGCCACAGATACGCAGTATTTT. Translation: CASSVGTSATDTQYF. Filled out from reference TRBV9 and TRBJ2-3, the complete variable domain reads DSGVTQTPKHLITATGQRVTLRCSPRSGDLSVYWYQQSLDQGLQFLIQYYNGEERAKGNILERFSAQQFPDLHSELNLSSLELGDSALYFCASSVGTSATDTQYFGPGTRLTVL.